The clone carrying this T cell receptor beta chain was observed once. This entry belongs to a study of blood T cell repertoires in COVID-19. Overall study: Sites across the United States, Italy and Spain contributed samples from acute and convalescent COVID-19. Sources were T cells, B-cell-depleted T cells, or PBMCs; the material itself was cDNA or gDNA.

In the source study's methods: Reference gene primer amplification gave estimated nucleated cell counts. Measured with immunoSEQ multiplex PCR; TCRdb has only the in-frame clones, and not every one. The DNA was the basis for D and trimming; V, J and clone size are from that table. The repertoire consists of tens of thousands of clones, with 75% to 90% occurring once and the leading ten covering 25% to 35%. The TCR was taken from a man aged 50-59 years with active or convalescent COVID-19. Sample: peripheral blood.

In nucleotides, the CDR3 is TGTGCCAGCAGTGAAGTGGGGGCGCAAGAGACCCAGTACTTC. Encoded protein: CASSEVGAQETQYF. This chain links TRBV6-1 with TRBJ2-5; maybe TRBD1 (6 bases). Trimming took 1 base from V and 2 from J, leaving 8 bases between them. Germline V CDR1 and CDR2: MNHNS, SASEGT. The CDR3 length is 14 residues.